These 25 T cell receptor beta chains originate from one sample sequenced in a study of identical twins. TCRdb re-called the 5' RACE reads through MiXCR, storing one row per CDR3 protein. The table records hundreds of thousands of distinct CDR3 sequences, 15% to 20% of them present only once. In addition, the sample was reused for a study of T cells expressing NK-cell markers.

Sequenced: PBMCs. The receptors come from a woman aged 18-35 years in good health.

The table lists this clonotype with a few counts. CDR3 DNA: TGTGCCAGCAGCCCGGGACTAGCGGGGGCCTTCAATGAGCAGTTCTTC. Protein sequence: CASSPGLAGAFNEQFF. The V gene is TRBV12-3 or TRBV12-4, the J gene TRBJ2-1; 14 nucleotides line up with TRBD2. After removal of 6 bases from V and 6 bases from J, the junction contained 7 bases not matched to a gene. The length of the CDR3 is 16 residues.

The chain has TRBV5-1 and TRBJ2-7, with D tentatively TRBD1 (6 bases). Germline V gene data show CDR1 as SGHRS and CDR2 as YFSETQ. The V end was cut by 3 bases, the J end by 0 bases, with 10 bases between. CDR3 length: 14 residues. In nucleotides, the CDR3 is TGCGCCAGCAGCTCAAGACAGGCCTCCTACGAGCAGTACTTC. Translation: CASSSRQASYEQYF.

The count of this clonotype is one. The rearrangement links TRBV20-1 to TRBJ2-1; 11 nucleotides align to TRBD2. Germline V lookup: CDR1 DFQATT, CDR2 SNEGSKA (reference sequence). V was pared by 8 bases and J by 4 bases, with 13 bases of the junction left unmatched. CDR3 length: 16 amino acids. The CDR3 DNA is TGCAGTTCAGAGCCGGGACTAGCGGTTGGGTACAATGAGCAGTTCTTC. It is translated as CSSEPGLAVGYNEQFF.

There are a few counts of this clonotype. The V gene is TRBV12-3 or TRBV12-4, the J gene TRBJ1-5; 9 bases line up with TRBD1. Losses at the gene ends were 4 bases for V and 9 bases for J; bases not matched to a gene: 7. This CDR3 is built from 14 residues. For the CDR3, the DNA is TGTGCCAGCAGTTCCGGACAGGGGAATGGGCCCCAGCATTTT. Its protein is CASSSGQGNGPQHF.

This rearrangement joins TRBV6-1 to TRBJ2-4; D is perhaps TRBD2 (5 bases). V lost 5 bases and J 3 bases, leaving 11 bases between the germline ends. CDR3 size: 14 residues. Looked up from germline, CDR1 is MNHNS and CDR2 is SASEGT. Here the CDR3 reads CASSKLDDKNIQYF. The CDR3 coding sequence is TGTGCCAGCAGTAAACTAGATGACAAAAACATTCAGTACTTC.

This clonotype was seen a few times. This CDR3 is CASSRTVTEAFF. CDR3 sequence (DNA): TGTGCCAGCAGCCGGACGGTCACTGAAGCTTTCTTT. The chain carries TRBV3-1 and TRBJ1-1; unclear D gene. The V gene lost 4 bases and the J gene lost 4 bases, with 7 bases spanning the gap. Germline loops: CDR1 LGHDT, CDR2 YNNKEL (reference sequence). The CDR3 extends over 12 amino acids.

The chain combines TRBV20-1 with TRBJ2-2, with D uncertain. The germline V gene encodes CDR1 DFQATT and CDR2 SNEGSKA (reference sequence). V was cut by 5 bases and J by 1 base, with 8 bases left in between. This CDR3 has 13 amino acids. CDR3 loop: CSAPEENTGELFF. In DNA form, the CDR3 reads TGCAGTGCTCCCGAAGAGAACACCGGGGAGCTGTTTTTT.

In nucleotides, the CDR3 is TGTGCCAGCAGCGAACAGGGCGGGTGGACCGGGGAGCTGTTTTTT. Translating gives CASSEQGGWTGELFF. The chain couples TRBV7-8 to TRBJ2-2; D may be TRBD1 (6 bases). The germline V gene has CDR1 SGHVS and CDR2 FQNEAQ. The CDR3 is made up of 15 amino acids. Trimming removed 5 bases at V and 5 bases at J, with 15 bases between.

This clonotype was seen many times. This chain connects TRBV11-2 to TRBJ2-2; TRBD2 aligns across 15 bases. This CDR3 comprises 19 residues. With 6 bases clipped from V and 7 bases from J, the junction kept 15 bases outside the gene matches. Germline CDR1 SGHAT, CDR2 FQNNGV. As DNA, the CDR3 is TGTGCCAGCAGTTCAAGGTGGACTAGCGGGGGGGCCGTCGTCGGGGAGCTGTTTTTT. This gives the protein CASSSRWTSGGAVVGELFF.

This clonotype has only a few counts. V and J are TRBV4-3 and TRBJ2-1; 11 positions agree with TRBD2. Germline CDR1 and CDR2: LGHNA and YSLEER. The CDR3 runs 17 residues. Trimming removed 3 bases from V and 1 base from J; junction bases left unmatched: 5. The CDR3 loop is CASSQDLAGGSYNEQFF. DNA of the CDR3: TGCGCCAGCAGCCAGGATTTAGCGGGAGGGTCCTACAATGAGCAGTTCTTC.

The V and J genes are TRBV5-5 and TRBJ1-1; D may be TRBD1 (5 bases). CDR1 is SGHKS and CDR2 is YYEKEE in the germline V gene (reference sequence). Trimming cost V 0 bases and J 3 bases, with 21 bases left between them. CDR3 size: 18 residues. CDR3 region: CASSLGTGGIQHHTEAFF. The CDR3 bases are TGTGCCAGCAGCTTGGGAACCGGGGGGATACAACACCACACTGAAGCTTTCTTT.

V is TRBV21-1 and J is TRBJ1-1. TRBV21-1 is marked as a pseudogene. The CDR3 runs to 15 residues. The CDR3 nucleotides read TGTGCCAGCAGCAAAAGTTATCTGATGAACACTGAAGCTTTCTTT. Encoded protein: CASSKSYLMNTEAFF.

This clonotype was picked up a small number of times. V usage is TRBV5-1 and J usage is TRBJ2-7, with 13 bases matching TRBD2. Trimming removed 0 bases from V and 12 bases from J; junction bases left unmatched: 9. CDR1 and CDR2 from the germline V gene are SGHRS and YFSETQ. CDR3 length: 15 residues. CDR3 sequence (DNA): TGCGCCAGCAGCTTGGGGACTAGCGGGAGCGCCTATCGGTACTTC. This gives the protein CASSLGTSGSAYRYF.

This clonotype has more than one count but fewer than ten. The chain employs TRBV11-3 and TRBJ2-3; D is tentatively TRBD1 or TRBD2 (5 bases each). CDR3 length: 16 amino acids. V lost 6 bases to trimming and J lost 2 bases, with 18 bases between them. Germline CDR1 is SGHNT and CDR2 is YENEEA. The CDR3 DNA reads as TGTGCCAGCAGATCCAAAACCGGGACGGACACAGATACGCAGTATTTT. This codes for CASRSKTGTDTDTQYF.

The chain combines TRBV20-1 with TRBJ1-3, with D unclear. This CDR3 comprises 13 residues. CDR1 and CDR2 from the germline V gene are DFQATT and SNEGSKA (reference sequence). The CDR3, as DNA: TGCGGAACAAAAAACATAGGCGGAAACACCATATATTTT. It yields the protein CGTKNIGGNTIYF.

This clonotype was detected many times. The chain links TRBV27 to TRBJ2-1; 10 bases agree with TRBD2. This CDR3 region has 14 residues. The V gene's germline CDR1 is MNHEY and CDR2 SMNVEV (reference sequence). The trim removed 8 bases at V and 7 bases at J, leaving 8 bases unmatched. The CDR3 sequence is CASFLAGVGNEQFF. The CDR3 DNA reads TGTGCCAGCTTCCTAGCGGGAGTAGGGAATGAGCAGTTCTTC.

J is TRBJ1-2 and V is TRBV6-5; no definite D call. Germline assignment: CDR1 MNHEY and CDR2 SVGAGI. V lost 4 bases and J lost 5, with 11 bases in between. This CDR3 comprises 13 residues. The CDR3 sequence: CASSSQRDYGYTF. The CDR3 DNA reads TGTGCCAGCAGTTCCCAGAGGGATTATGGCTACACCTTC.

This rearrangement joins TRBV5-1 to TRBJ2-1; 11 bases are a match to TRBD2. V shed 1 base, J shed 8 bases, and the junction held 14 bases outside the gene matches. CDR1 is SGHRS, CDR2 YFSETQ, per germline. This CDR3 comprises 18 residues. CDR3 in amino acids: CASSLLGLAATGRDEQFF. The CDR3 bases are TGCGCCAGCAGCTTGCTGGGACTAGCGGCCACGGGGAGGGATGAGCAGTTCTTC.

This clonotype came up a few times. V gene TRBV12-5 combines with J gene TRBJ2-1; D unclear. The CDR3 is 13 residues long. The V end lost 1 base, the J end lost 8 bases, and 9 bases lay between the germline ends. Germline-derived CDR1 and CDR2 are LGHNT and FRNRAP. The CDR3 is CASGLAPADEQFF. In DNA, the CDR3 is TGTGCTAGTGGTTTGGCTCCAGCCGATGAGCAGTTCTTC.

V is TRBV12-3 or TRBV12-4 and J is TRBJ2-1; D is possibly TRBD1 (5 bases). Trimming shortened V by 3 bases and J by 7 bases, and 10 bases separated the two germline ends. The CDR3 is 13 residues long. The CDR3 loop reads CASSFFQGNEQFF. CDR3 in DNA: TGTGCCAGCAGTTTCTTTCAGGGTAATGAGCAGTTCTTC.

The chain uses TRBV2 and TRBJ2-7, with TRBD1 matching over 10 bases. The V and J ends lost 10 bases and 2 bases, in that order; junction bases with no gene match: 14. CDR1 and CDR2 (germline): SNHLY, FYNNEI. The CDR3 runs 16 residues. The CDR3 reads CANRQGAGPVTYEQYF. The DNA for the CDR3 is TGTGCCAATCGACAGGGGGCTGGACCCGTAACCTACGAGCAGTACTTC. Filled out from reference TRBV2 and TRBJ2-7, the complete variable domain reads EPEVTQTPSHQVTQMGQEVILRCVPISNHLYFYWYRQILGQKVEFLVSFYNNEISEKSEIFDDQFSVERPDGSNFTLKIRSTKLEDSAMYFCANRQGAGPVTYEQYFGPGTRLTVT.

This clonotype was found a few times. The chain has TRBV12-3 or TRBV12-4 and TRBJ2-7, with D hard to call. V lost 1 base to trimming and J lost 5 bases, with 9 bases between them. The CDR3 length is 13 residues. CDR3 coding DNA: TGTGCCAGCAGTTTAGGGGAAGTCGACGAGCAGTACTTC. Translating gives CASSLGEVDEQYF.

The chain links TRBV3-1 to TRBJ2-7; 8 bases are a match to TRBD1. The CDR3 has 15 residues. J was trimmed by 1 base and V by 4 bases; bases with no gene match: 6. Germline V lookup: CDR1 LGHDT, CDR2 YNNKEL (reference sequence). In DNA, the CDR3 is TGTGCCAGCAGCCGATCGGACAGGGTATCCTACGAGCAGTACTTC. Its protein product is CASSRSDRVSYEQYF.

This clonotype was seen more than once but under ten times. V and J are TRBV6-1 and TRBJ2-3; 9 positions match TRBD2. This CDR3 comprises 14 residues. V trimming: 8 bases; J trimming: 6 bases; junction bases outside the gene matches: 9. The germline CDR1 and CDR2 sequences are MNHNS and SASEGT. As DNA, the CDR3 is TGTGCCAGCGCCCGAGCGGGGGGAGAGGATACGCAGTATTTT. Its protein is CASARAGGEDTQYF.

This clonotype was observed a few times. This chain connects TRBV14 to TRBJ2-1, with D maybe TRBD1 (6 bases). Germline CDR1 and CDR2: SGHDN and FVKESK. V lost 2 bases and J lost 4, with 21 bases in between. The CDR3 has 18 residues. CDR3 protein: CASSQIPFPGQTYNEQFF. The CDR3 nucleotides are TGTGCCAGCAGCCAAATTCCCTTTCCGGGACAAACTTACAATGAGCAGTTCTTC.